The present TCR beta chain was sequenced within a study of OX40 agonist ivuxolimab in advanced cancers. On the study more broadly: Aged about 23 to 80 with a mean of 60 years, they were more than 80% male.

Only in-frame clones appear in the TCRdb table, and some are missing; sequencing was by immunoSEQ multiplex PCR. The table lists more than 10,000 clones, around 80% of them singletons. On this clone itself: Its target is unknown.

The junction had 5 bases not matched to a gene; V was cut back by 4 bases and J by 4 bases. This CDR3 spans 15 amino acids. Germline-derived CDR1 and CDR2 are LNHDA and SQIVND (reference sequence). Study-wide results and caveats: A proportion of nonresponders additionally exhibited low normalized T-cell clonal expansion.

The clonotype originates from an adult with an advanced solid tumor such as melanoma, head and neck, liver or kidney cancer. This sequence joins TRBV19 and TRBJ2-5; 11 bases agree with TRBD1. Material: CD4+ or CD8+ T cells sorted from blood, obtained in a trial of the OX40 agonist ivuxolimab. CDR3 bases: TGTGCCAGTAGTACTTGGACAGGGGGCGGAGAGACCCAGTACTTC. Translating it yields CASSTWTGGGETQYF.